The 18 T cell receptor beta chains below come from one sample, sequenced in a study of T cells after yellow fever vaccination (dated by TCRdb to between 2018 and 2021). According to the study, the label for this sample's treatment or condition signals: live attenuated yellow fever vaccine strain. The protocol used for the library was 5' RACE. Instrument used: Illumina HiSeq 2500. TCRdb handled the public reads itself, with Q25 trimming in fastp and clone calling in MiXCR, and kept productive beta chains. One record per CDR3 amino acid sequence lists the most common genes and DNA. Across this sample there are tens of thousands of distinct CDR3 sequences, with roughly 8% seen only once. 41% of the sample is in the top ten clones. The specimen was CD8+ T cells sorted from PBMCs, collected on the day of the yellow fever booster vaccination. The receptors stem from a man aged 30-40 years who received the YFV17D yellow fever vaccine.

The table lists this clonotype with a few counts. The V gene is TRBV20-1, the J gene TRBJ1-6; D gene ambiguous. Germline V gene lookup returns CDR1 DFQATT and CDR2 SNEGSKA (reference sequence). This CDR3 spans 13 amino acids. Deletions cut 0 bases from V and 9 bases from J, with 9 bases between. The CDR3 region is CSAREDSASPLHF. The CDR3 nucleotides read TGCAGTGCTAGAGAGGACTCAGCTTCACCCCTCCACTTT.

This clonotype was observed a few times. This chain connects TRBV6-5 to TRBJ1-1, with TRBD1 matching 7 bases. CDR3 size: 15 residues. V shed 2 bases and J 4 bases; nucleotides not matched to a gene: 7. From germline, CDR1 is MNHEY and CDR2 SVGAGI. The CDR3 nucleotides read TGTGCCAGCAGTTACACCGGACCAGGGGGCACTGAAGCTTTCTTT. The encoded protein is CASSYTGPGGTEAFF.

This clonotype has ten or more counts. The J gene is TRBJ2-1, the V gene TRBV5-1; 8 positions agree with TRBD2. CDR1 and CDR2 from the germline V gene are SGHRS and YFSETQ. V lost 2 bases, J lost 6 bases, and 16 bases stayed unmatched. The CDR3 totals 18 residues. In DNA form, the CDR3 reads TGCGCCAGCAGCTTAGGGATACACGAGGGACTAGAGGGCAATGAGCAGTTCTTC. Its protein is CASSLGIHEGLEGNEQFF. Variable domain in full (rest from reference TRBV5-1 and TRBJ2-1): KAGVTQTPRYLIKTRGQQVTLSCSPISGHRSVSWYQQTPGQGLQFLFEYFSETQRNKGNFPGRFSGRQFSNSRSEMNVSTLELGDSALYLCASSLGIHEGLEGNEQFFGPGTRLTVL.

This clonotype was recorded at least ten times. The V call is TRBV7-9, the J call TRBJ2-3, with 9 bases identical to TRBD2. The length of the CDR3 is 16 residues. The ends lost 5 bases at V and 2 bases at J; junction bases unmatched: 8. Per the germline V gene, CDR1 is SEHNR and CDR2 is FQNEAQ (reference sequence). CDR3 residues: CASSPIAGVDTDTQYF. The CDR3 DNA reads TGTGCCAGCAGCCCGATAGCGGGAGTCGACACAGATACGCAGTATTTT.

This clonotype was seen a handful of times. This chain connects TRBV29-1 to TRBJ2-7, with 8 bases that match TRBD2. J gave up 0 bases and V 6 bases, and 4 bases lay outside the gene matches. The CDR3 extends over 13 amino acids. Germline CDR1 is SQVTM and CDR2 is ANQGSEA. CDR3 nucleotide sequence: TGCAGCGTGACTAGCGCGAGCTCCTACGAGCAGTACTTC. Its protein is CSVTSASSYEQYF.

The chain uses TRBV11-2 and TRBJ2-3; D may be TRBD2 (5 bases). V was cut by 5 bases and J by 4 bases, with 16 bases left in between. CDR1 SGHAT and CDR2 FQNNGV come from the germline V gene. CDR3 length equals 15 residues. DNA for the CDR3: TGTGCCAGCAGCGTCGGAAGCGGTGTGGCAGATACGCAGTATTTT. Encoded protein: CASSVGSGVADTQYF. Full variable domain (rest looked up from reference TRBV11-2 and TRBJ2-3): EAGVAQSPRYKIIEKRQSVAFWCNPISGHATLYWYQQILGQGPKLLIQFQNNGVVDDSQLPKDRFSAERLKGVDSTLKIQPAKLEDSAVYLCASSVGSGVADTQYFGPGTRLTVL.

This clonotype was picked up many times. The chain recombines TRBV7-9 with TRBJ2-7, with D unresolved. Trimming took off 5 bases at V and 4 bases at J, with 12 bases between the two ends. CDR3 size: 13 residues. The V gene's germline CDR1 is SEHNR and CDR2 FQNEAQ (reference sequence). CDR3 region: CASSRTGRYEQYF. The CDR3 nucleotides are TGTGCCAGCAGCCGAACCGGACGGTACGAGCAGTACTTC.

This clonotype was found many times. The CDR3 region is CASSLWGGEARLQETQYF. For the CDR3, the DNA is TGTGCCAGCAGTTTATGGGGAGGGGAGGCCAGACTACAAGAGACCCAGTACTTC. The chain links TRBV27 to TRBJ2-5, with TRBD2 identical over 7 bases. The V gene's germline CDR1 is MNHEY and CDR2 SMNVEV (reference sequence). V shed 1 base and J 2 bases; nucleotides not matched to a gene: 13. CDR3 length: 18 residues.

This clonotype was seen a few times. The gene calls are TRBV29-1 and TRBJ2-1; 10 nucleotides match TRBD1. Unmatched junction bases numbered 6, after V lost 4 bases and J lost 0 bases. Germline CDR1 SQVTM, CDR2 ANQGSEA. This CDR3 spans 16 amino acids. The CDR3 here is CSVAGTGASSYNEQFF. CDR3 DNA: TGCAGCGTTGCCGGGACAGGGGCTAGCTCCTACAATGAGCAGTTCTTC.

This clonotype was counted only a few times. The chain recombines TRBV6-1 with TRBJ2-3; D is possibly TRBD1 (6 bases). CDR1 is MNHNS and CDR2 is SASEGT in the germline V gene. V was clipped by 7 bases and J by 8 bases, with 22 bases between them. The CDR3 totals 15 residues. The CDR3 region is CASTHEGPGVGTQYF. The CDR3 bases are TGTGCCAGCACCCACGAGGGCCCAGGGGTCGGTACGCAGTATTTT.

The rearrangement joins TRBV12-3 or TRBV12-4 to TRBJ2-4; 7 nucleotides agree with TRBD1. The ends lost 3 bases at V and 3 bases at J; junction bases unmatched: 11. This CDR3 spans 17 amino acids. CDR3 bases: TGTGCCAGCAGTTTTATCTCCGAGGGGGCTGTCAAAAACATTCAGTACTTC. Translation: CASSFISEGAVKNIQYF.

This clonotype was seen at least ten times. As DNA, the CDR3 is TGTGCCAGCAGCGACAATGAGCAGTTCTTC. Translated, it gives CASSDNEQFF. The chain carries TRBV7-9 and TRBJ2-1; D is uncertain. Germline V gene data show CDR1 as SEHNR and CDR2 as FQNEAQ (reference sequence). The ends were cut back, 5 bases at V and 5 bases at J, with 1 base in the middle. The CDR3 loop spans 10 amino acids.

V usage is TRBV24-1 and J usage is TRBJ2-5; D is unclear. The CDR3 extends over 13 amino acids. V lost 4 bases and J 7 bases, leaving 12 bases between the germline ends. Looked up from germline, CDR1 is KGHDR and CDR2 is SFDVKD. CDR3 loop: CATSETGLGTQYF. In DNA form, the CDR3 reads TGTGCCACCAGTGAAACGGGCCTGGGGACCCAGTACTTC.

The genes are TRBV9 and TRBJ1-1; D uncertain. Germline-derived CDR1 and CDR2 are SGDLS and YYNGEE. V gave up 0 bases and J gave up 7 bases, with 7 bases separating them. The CDR3 is made up of 12 amino acids. CDR3 nucleotide sequence: TGTGCCAGCAGCGTAGATGGGATTGAAGCTTTCTTT. Encoded protein: CASSVDGIEAFF. Using reference TRBV9 and TRBJ1-1 for the parts outside the CDR3, the full variable domain is DSGVTQTPKHLITATGQRVTLRCSPRSGDLSVYWYQQSLDQGLQFLIQYYNGEERAKGNILERFSAQQFPDLHSELNLSSLELGDSALYFCASSVDGIEAFFGQGTRLTVV.

This clonotype was seen ten or more times. The genes are TRBV7-6 and TRBJ1-1; no reliable D call. This CDR3 is 13 amino acids long. Germline V gives CDR1 SGHVS, CDR2 FNYEAQ. V dropped 4 bases and J dropped 4 bases, with 10 bases sitting between them. CDR3 nucleotide sequence: TGTGCCAGCAGCTCCGAGGTGGGCACTGAAGCTTTCTTT. Protein sequence: CASSSEVGTEAFF.

This clonotype was seen only a few times. The rearrangement links TRBV6-2 or TRBV6-3 to TRBJ2-7; the match to TRBD2 covers 10 bases. J was trimmed by 3 bases and V by 2 bases; bases with no gene match: 7. Germline V gene data show CDR1 as MNHEY and CDR2 as SVGEGT. The CDR3 is 16 residues long. This CDR3 reads CASSYNKLAGHYEQYF. CDR3 DNA sequence: TGTGCCAGCAGTTACAACAAACTAGCGGGGCACTACGAGCAGTACTTC.

This chain links TRBV3-1 with TRBJ2-1, with TRBD1 as a possible D gene (6 bases). This CDR3 contains 13 residues. V shed 1 base and J shed 12 bases, with 13 bases lying between them. Germline lookup yields CDR1 LGHDT and CDR2 YNNKEL (reference sequence). CDR3 coding DNA: TGTGCCAGCAGCCAAGGGACAGTCTGGTGGCAGTTCTTC. It encodes CASSQGTVWWQFF.

V gene TRBV27 combines with J gene TRBJ2-2; D may correspond to TRBD1 or TRBD2 (5 bases each). V shed 2 bases and J shed 4 bases, with 5 bases lying between them. From germline, CDR1 is MNHEY and CDR2 SMNVEV (reference sequence). The CDR3 length is 13 residues. In DNA form, the CDR3 reads TGTGCCAGCAGTTTAGGGGGCACCGGGGAGCTGTTTTTT. Encoded protein: CASSLGGTGELFF.